This section outlines one TCR beta chain sequence together with its context. Antigen unknown. Recipients received nonmyeloablative bone marrow transplants from related graft donors, with transient mixed chimerism. Unstimulated regulatory T cells (CD4+CD25+CD127-), CD4+CD25- non-regulatory cells, CD4 and CD8 cells were FACS-sorted from thawed PBMCs. These data belong to a study of Tregs in tolerant kidney transplant recipients. Using immunoSEQ multiplex PCR, the repertoire was profiled, and TCRdb retains in-frame clones only, with some absent. This table holds 25,000 or so clones. Study-level findings and limits: Nucleotide sequences could not be compared across some patients' samples due to primer changes. Few patients were studied, so findings need validation in larger groups. The most relevant donor-specific Treg TCRbeta repertoire apparently came from expansion with activated donor B cells.

The clonotype comes from a human patient who received a combined kidney and bone marrow transplant. A share of the T cells may be of graft donor origin. This sample comprised CD4+ T cells from blood (PBMCs), obtained 6 months after the transplant.

CDR3 protein: CASSPTSRTDTQYF. The sequenced CDR3 bases are TGTGCCAGCAGCCCTACTAGCAGGACAGATACG. This rearrangement joins TRBV7-2 to TRBJ2-3, with a tentative D call TRBD2 (6 bases). Read sequence stops 3 residues before the CDR3 end, and the germline J gene provides the missing end. The CDR3 length is 14 residues. The V end lost 5 bases, the J end lost 3 bases, and 12 bases lay between the germline ends. Germline assignment: CDR1 SGHTA and CDR2 FQGNSA.